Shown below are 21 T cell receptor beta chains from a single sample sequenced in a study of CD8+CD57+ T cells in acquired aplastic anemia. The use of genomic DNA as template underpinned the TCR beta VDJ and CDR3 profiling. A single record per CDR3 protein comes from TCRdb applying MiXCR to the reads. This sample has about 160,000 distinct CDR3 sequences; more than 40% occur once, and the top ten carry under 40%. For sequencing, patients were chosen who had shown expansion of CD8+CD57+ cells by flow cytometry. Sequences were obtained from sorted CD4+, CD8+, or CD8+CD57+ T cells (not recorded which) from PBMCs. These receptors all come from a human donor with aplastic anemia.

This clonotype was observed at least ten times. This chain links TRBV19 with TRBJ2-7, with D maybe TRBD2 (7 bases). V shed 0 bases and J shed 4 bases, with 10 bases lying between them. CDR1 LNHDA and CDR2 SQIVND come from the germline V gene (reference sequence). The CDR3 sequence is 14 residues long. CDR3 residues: CASSIEGGRYEQYF. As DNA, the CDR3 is TGTGCCAGTAGTATAGAGGGGGGGCGGTACGAGCAGTACTTC.

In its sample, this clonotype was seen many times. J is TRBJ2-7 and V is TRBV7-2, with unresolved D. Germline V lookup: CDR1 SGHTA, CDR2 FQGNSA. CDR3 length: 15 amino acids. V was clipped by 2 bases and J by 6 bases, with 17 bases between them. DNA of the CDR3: TGTGCCAGCAGCTTATCTGACCCCACGGGCTCCGAGCAGTACTTC. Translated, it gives CASSLSDPTGSEQYF.

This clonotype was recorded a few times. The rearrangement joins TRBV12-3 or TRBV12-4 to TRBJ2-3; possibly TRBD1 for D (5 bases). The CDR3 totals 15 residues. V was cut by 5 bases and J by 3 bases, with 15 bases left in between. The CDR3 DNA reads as TGTGCCAGCAGTCCAGGGTTAAGTTATACAGATACGCAGTATTTT. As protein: CASSPGLSYTDTQYF.

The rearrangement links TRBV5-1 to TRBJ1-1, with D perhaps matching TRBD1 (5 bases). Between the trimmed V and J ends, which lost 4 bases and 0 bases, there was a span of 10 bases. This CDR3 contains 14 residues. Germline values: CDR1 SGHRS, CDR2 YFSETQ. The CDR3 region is CASSAGLLNTEAFF. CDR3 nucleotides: TGCGCCAGCAGCGCGGGACTCTTGAACACTGAAGCTTTCTTT.

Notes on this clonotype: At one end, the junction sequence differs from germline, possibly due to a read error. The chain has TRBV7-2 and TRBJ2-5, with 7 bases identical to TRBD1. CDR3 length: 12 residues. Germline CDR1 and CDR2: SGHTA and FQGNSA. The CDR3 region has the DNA TGTGCCAGCGCATGGCGACAGGGATCCCCTTCCTTC. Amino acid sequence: CASAWRQGSPSF.

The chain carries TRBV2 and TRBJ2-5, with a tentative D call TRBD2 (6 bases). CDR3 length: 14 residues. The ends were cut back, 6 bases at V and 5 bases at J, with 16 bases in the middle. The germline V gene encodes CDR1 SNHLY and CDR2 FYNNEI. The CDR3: CASSAEGLGETQYF. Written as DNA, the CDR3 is TGTGCCAGCAGCGCGGAGGGCTTAGGGGAGACCCAGTACTTC.

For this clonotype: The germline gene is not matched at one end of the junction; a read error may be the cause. CDR3 sequence: CASSVEGALNYGFTF. DNA of the CDR3: TGTGCCAGCAGCGTAGAGGGAGCCCTTAACTATGGCTTCACCTTC. The rearrangement joins TRBV9 to TRBJ1-2; D not certain. CDR1 SGDLS and CDR2 YYNGEE come from the germline V gene. The CDR3 has 15 residues.

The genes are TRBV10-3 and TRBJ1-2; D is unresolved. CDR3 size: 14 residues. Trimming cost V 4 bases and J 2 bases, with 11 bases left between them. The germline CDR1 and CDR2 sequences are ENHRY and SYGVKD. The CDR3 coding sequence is TGTGCCATCAGTGCCCAGCCCGGCAACTATGGCTACACCTTC. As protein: CAISAQPGNYGYTF.

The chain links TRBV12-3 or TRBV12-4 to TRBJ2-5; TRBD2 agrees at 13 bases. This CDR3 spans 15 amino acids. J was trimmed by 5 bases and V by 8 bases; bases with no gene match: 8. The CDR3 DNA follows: TGTGCCAGCGGGACTAGCGGGGACGGTTTGGAGACCCAGTACTTC. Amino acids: CASGTSGDGLETQYF.

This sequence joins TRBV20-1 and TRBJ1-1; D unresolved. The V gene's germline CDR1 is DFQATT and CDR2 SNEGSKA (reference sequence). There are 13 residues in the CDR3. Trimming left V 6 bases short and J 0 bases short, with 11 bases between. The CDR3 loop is CSAQQLMNTEAFF. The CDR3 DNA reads TGCAGTGCACAACAGCTGATGAACACTGAAGCTTTCTTT.

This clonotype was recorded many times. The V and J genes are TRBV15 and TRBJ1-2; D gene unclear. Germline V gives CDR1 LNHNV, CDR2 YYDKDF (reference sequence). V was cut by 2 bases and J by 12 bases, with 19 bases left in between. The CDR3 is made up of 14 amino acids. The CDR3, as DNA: TGTGCCACCAGCAGAAGCAAGCAGCCCCCTGGAGACACCTTC. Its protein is CATSRSKQPPGDTF.

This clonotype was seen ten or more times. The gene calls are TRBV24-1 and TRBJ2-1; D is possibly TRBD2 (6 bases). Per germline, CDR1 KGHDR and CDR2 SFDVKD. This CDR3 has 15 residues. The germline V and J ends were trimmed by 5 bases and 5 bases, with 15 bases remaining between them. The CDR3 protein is CATSGDRDSDNEQFF. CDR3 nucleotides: TGTGCCACCAGTGGGGACCGGGACTCTGACAATGAGCAGTTCTTC.

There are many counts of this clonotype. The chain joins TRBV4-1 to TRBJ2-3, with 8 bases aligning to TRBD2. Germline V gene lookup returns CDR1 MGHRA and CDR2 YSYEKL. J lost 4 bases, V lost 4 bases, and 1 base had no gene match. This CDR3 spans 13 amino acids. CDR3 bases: TGCGCCAGCAGCCCGGGGGGGTCAGATACGCAGTATTTT. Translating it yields CASSPGGSDTQYF.

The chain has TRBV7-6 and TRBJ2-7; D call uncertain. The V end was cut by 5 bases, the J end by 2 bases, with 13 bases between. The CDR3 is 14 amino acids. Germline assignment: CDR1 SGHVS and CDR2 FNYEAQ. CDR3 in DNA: TGTGCCAGCAGCCCACGTCCAAGCACCTACGAGCAGTACTTC. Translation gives CASSPRPSTYEQYF. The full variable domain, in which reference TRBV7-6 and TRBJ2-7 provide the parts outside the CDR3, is GAGVSQSPRYKVTKRGQDVALRCDPISGHVSLYWYRQALGQGPEFLTYFNYEAQQDKSGLPNDRFSAERPEGSISTLTIQRTEQRDSAMYRCASSPRPSTYEQYFGPGTRLTVT.

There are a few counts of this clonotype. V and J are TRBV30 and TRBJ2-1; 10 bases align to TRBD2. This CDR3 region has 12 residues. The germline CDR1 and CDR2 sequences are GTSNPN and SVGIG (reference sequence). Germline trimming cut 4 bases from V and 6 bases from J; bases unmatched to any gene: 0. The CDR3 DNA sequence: TGTGCCTGGACTAGCGGGGGCAATGAGCAGTTCTTC. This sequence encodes CAWTSGGNEQFF.

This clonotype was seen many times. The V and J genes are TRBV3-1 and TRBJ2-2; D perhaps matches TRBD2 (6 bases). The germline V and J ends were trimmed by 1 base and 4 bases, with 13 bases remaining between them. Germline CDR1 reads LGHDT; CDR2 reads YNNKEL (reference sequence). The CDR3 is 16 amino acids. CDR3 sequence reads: CASSQGWDGSTGELFF. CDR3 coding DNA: TGTGCCAGCAGCCAAGGGTGGGACGGGAGCACCGGGGAGCTGTTTTTT. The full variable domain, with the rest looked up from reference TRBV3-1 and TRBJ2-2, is DTAVSQTPKYLVTQMGNDKSIKCEQNLGHDTMYWYKQDSKKFLKIMFSYNNKELIINETVPNRFSPKSPDKAHLNLHINSLELGDSAVYFCASSQGWDGSTGELFFGEGSRLTVL.

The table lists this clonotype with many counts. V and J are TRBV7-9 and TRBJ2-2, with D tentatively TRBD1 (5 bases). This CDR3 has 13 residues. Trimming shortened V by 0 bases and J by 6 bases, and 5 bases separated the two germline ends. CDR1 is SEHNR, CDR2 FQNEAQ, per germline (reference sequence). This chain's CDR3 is CASSLAGAGELFF. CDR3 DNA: TGTGCCAGCAGCTTAGCAGGGGCCGGGGAGCTGTTTTTT. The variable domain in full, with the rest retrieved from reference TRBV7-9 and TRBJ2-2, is DTGVSQNPRHKITKRGQNVTFRCDPISEHNRLYWYRQTLGQGPEFLTYFQNEAQLEKSRLLSDRFSAERPKGSFSTLEIQRTEQGDSAMYLCASSLAGAGELFFGEGSRLTVL.

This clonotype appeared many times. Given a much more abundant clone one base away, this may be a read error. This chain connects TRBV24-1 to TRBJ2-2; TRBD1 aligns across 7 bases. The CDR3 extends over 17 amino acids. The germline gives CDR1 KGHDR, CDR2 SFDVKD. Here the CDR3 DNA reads TGTGCCACCAGTGACCGAGGGACAGCCCCTATCACCGGGGAGCTGTTATTT. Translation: CATSDRGTAPITGELLF.

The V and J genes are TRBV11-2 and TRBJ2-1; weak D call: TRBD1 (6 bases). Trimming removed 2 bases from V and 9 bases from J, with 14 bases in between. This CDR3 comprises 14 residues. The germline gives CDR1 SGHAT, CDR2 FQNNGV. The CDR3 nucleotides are TGTGCCAGCAGCTTAAACGTCAGGGGCAGTGAGCAGTTCTTC. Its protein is CASSLNVRGSEQFF.

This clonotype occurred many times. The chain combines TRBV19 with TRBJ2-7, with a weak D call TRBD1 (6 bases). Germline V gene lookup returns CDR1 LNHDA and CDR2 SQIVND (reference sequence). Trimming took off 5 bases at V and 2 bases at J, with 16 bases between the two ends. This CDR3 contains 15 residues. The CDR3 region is CASSEGDARPYEQYF. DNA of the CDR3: TGTGCCAGTAGTGAGGGGGATGCGCGCCCCTACGAGCAGTACTTC.

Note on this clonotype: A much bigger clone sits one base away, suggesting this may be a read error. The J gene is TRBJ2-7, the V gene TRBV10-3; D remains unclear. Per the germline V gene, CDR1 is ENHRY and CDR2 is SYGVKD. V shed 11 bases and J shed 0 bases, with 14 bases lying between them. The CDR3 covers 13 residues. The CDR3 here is CACSYDFSYEQYF. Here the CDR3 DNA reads TGTGCCTGCAGTTACGACTTCTCCTACGAGCAGTACTTC.